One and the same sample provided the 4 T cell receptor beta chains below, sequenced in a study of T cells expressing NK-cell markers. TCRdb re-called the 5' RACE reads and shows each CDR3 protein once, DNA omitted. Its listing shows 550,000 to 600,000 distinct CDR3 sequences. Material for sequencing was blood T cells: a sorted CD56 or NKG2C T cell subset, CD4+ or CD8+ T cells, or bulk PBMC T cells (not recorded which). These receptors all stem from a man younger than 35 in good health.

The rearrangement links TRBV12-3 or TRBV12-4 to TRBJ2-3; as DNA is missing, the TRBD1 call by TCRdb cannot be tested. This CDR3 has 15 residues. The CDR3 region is CASSSSGIRTDTQYF.

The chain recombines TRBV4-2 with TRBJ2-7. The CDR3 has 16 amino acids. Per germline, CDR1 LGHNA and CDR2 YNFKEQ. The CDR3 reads CASSQELTSGHYEQYF.

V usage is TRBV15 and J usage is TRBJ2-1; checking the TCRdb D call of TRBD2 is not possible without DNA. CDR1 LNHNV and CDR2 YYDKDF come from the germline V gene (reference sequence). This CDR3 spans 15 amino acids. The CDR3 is CATSALSGSVNEQFF.

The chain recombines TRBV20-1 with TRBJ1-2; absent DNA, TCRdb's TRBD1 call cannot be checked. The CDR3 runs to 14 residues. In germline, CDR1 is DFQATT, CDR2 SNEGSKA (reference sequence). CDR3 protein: CSARSIRGNYGYTF.